This T cell receptor beta chain was retrieved from a study of siplizumab effects on memory and regulatory T cells. The assay covered 75,000 to 100,000 TCR templates per sample. Data came from immunoSEQ multiplex PCR; TCRdb stores just in-frame clones and leaves some out. The data show approximately 68,000 clones, with roughly 89% seen just once and roughly 28% held by the top ten. General observations from the study: The diversity of naive T cells seemed greater than that of memory cells, and their alloresponse contribution seemed major. Significantly reduced by siplizumab was the cumulative frequency of alloreactive sequences, namely those traceable to unstimulated CD4+ memory cells.

For this clone: The antigen remains undetermined.

V shed 6 bases, J shed 5 bases, and the junction held 16 bases outside the gene matches. This CDR3 comprises 17 residues. The germline V gene has CDR1 SEHNR and CDR2 FQNEAQ (reference sequence). This TCR was sampled from a human donor in good health. The specimen was CD8+ T cells sorted from blood. This chain connects TRBV7-9 to TRBJ1-1; 9 nucleotides match TRBD1. The CDR3 nucleotides read TGTGCCAGCAGTCCCCCCCGGGACAGGGAGGGGAGAACTGAAGCTTTCTTT. As protein: CASSPPRDREGRTEAFF. Using reference TRBV7-9 and TRBJ1-1 for the parts outside the CDR3, the full variable domain is DTGVSQNPRHKITKRGQNVTFRCDPISEHNRLYWYRQTLGQGPEFLTYFQNEAQLEKSRLLSDRFSAERPKGSFSTLEIQRTEQGDSAMYLCASSPPRDREGRTEAFFGQGTRLTVV.